This T cell receptor beta chain was profiled in a study of OX40 agonist ivuxolimab in advanced cancers. Study-wide background: Patients were dosed with the agonistic anti-OX40 (CD134) antibody ivuxolimab. Those enrolled were about 80% male, with a mean age of around 57 years and ages from roughly 20 to 90. People in dose escalation had one of these cancers: hepatocellular carcinoma, melanoma, renal cell or head and neck cancer.

The table came from immunoSEQ multiplex PCR; TCRdb's copy has only in-frame clones and leaves some out. The data contain roughly 100,000 clones, more than 85% of them singletons. A history of autoimmune disease or systemic immunosuppression excluded patients. Germline CDR1 and CDR2: SEHNR and FQNEAQ (reference sequence). The trim removed 5 bases at V and 3 bases at J, leaving 5 bases unmatched. The CDR3 is 14 amino acids. The receptor was derived from an adult with an advanced solid tumor such as melanoma, head and neck, liver or kidney cancer. Sequenced material: CD4+ or CD8+ T cells sorted from blood, taken in a trial of the OX40 agonist ivuxolimab. This chain connects TRBV7-9 to TRBJ2-5; 8 bases are shared with TRBD1. In nucleotides, the CDR3 is TGTGCCAGCAGCCCATTGGACAGGGAAGAGACCCAGTACTTC. It specifies CASSPLDREETQYF.